These 19 T cell receptor beta chains originate from one sample sequenced in a study of regulatory T cells in long-lasting Graves disease. Arm-PCR of CDR3 regions and iRepertoire HTBI primers were the basis on which TCR beta libraries were built. TCRdb used MiXCR to reprocess the multiplex PCR reads, holding one entry per CDR3 protein. The sample includes some 340,000 distinct CDR3 sequences, 12% of them seen just once. Time point indicated: newly diagnosed GD, antithyroid drugs for less than 3 months. From PBMCs, RNA was extracted and then used to make the TCR library. Separately, the same data were catalogued under a study of T cells in Graves' hyperthyroidism and ophthalmopathy.

Sample: peripheral blood mononuclear cells (PBMCs), taken at new diagnosis, from a patient treated with antithyroid drugs. The receptors were sampled from a woman aged 18-30 years with Graves disease.

A note on this clonotype: Germline and junction disagree at one end, which may indicate a read error. The chain recombines TRBV5-1 with TRBJ2-5, with D possibly matching TRBD2 (5 bases). The CDR3 contains 15 residues. Germline CDR1 is SGHRS and CDR2 is YFSETQ. Here the CDR3 reads CVSSLGVSYQETQYF. Here the CDR3 DNA reads TGCGTCAGCAGCTTGGGAGTATCGTACCAAGAGACCCAGTACTTC. Combining the CDR3 with reference TRBV5-1 and TRBJ2-5 gives the whole variable domain KAGVTQTPRYLIKTRGQQVTLSCSPISGHRSVSWYQQTPGQGLQFLFEYFSETQRNKGNFPGRFSGRQFSNSRSEMNVSTLELGDSALYLCVSSLGVSYQETQYFGPGTRLLVL.

This clonotype was recorded at least ten times. The chain uses TRBV29-1 and TRBJ1-2; D gene uncertain. This CDR3 has 10 residues. In germline, CDR1 is SQVTM, CDR2 ANQGSEA. CDR3 in DNA: TGCAGTATTTACAACTATGGCTACACCTTC. Translated, it gives CSIYNYGYTF.

This clonotype was detected many times. The chain couples TRBV15 to TRBJ1-5; D uncertain. The CDR3 contains 16 residues. CDR1 and CDR2 from the germline V gene are LNHNV and YYDKDF (reference sequence). Trimming stripped 5 bases from V and 3 bases from J, with 17 bases between. CDR3 region: CATSAPLGLPNQPQHF. The CDR3 region has the DNA TGTGCCACCAGCGCCCCACTTGGACTGCCCAATCAGCCCCAGCATTTT.

This sequence joins TRBV24-1 and TRBJ2-7; D remains ambiguous. Trimming removed 5 bases at V and 7 bases at J, with 5 bases between. CDR1 is KGHDR and CDR2 is SFDVKD in the germline V gene. The CDR3 is 10 amino acids. This CDR3 is CATSVREQYF. In DNA, the CDR3 is TGTGCCACCAGTGTCCGTGAGCAGTACTTC.

The chain carries TRBV10-3 and TRBJ2-1; possibly TRBD1 or TRBD2 for D (5 bases each). The length of the CDR3 is 17 residues. Between the trimmed V and J ends, which lost 2 bases and 8 bases, there was a span of 22 bases. Per germline, CDR1 ENHRY and CDR2 SYGVKD. CDR3 sequence (DNA): TGTGCCATCAGTGAGGGTAGGGCAGGGCGGCAGAGGGATGAGCAGTTCTTC. Protein: CAISEGRAGRQRDEQFF.

The table lists this clonotype with many counts. The rearrangement uses TRBV6-1 and TRBJ2-1; perhaps D is TRBD1 or TRBD2 (5 bases each). Looked up from germline, CDR1 is MNHNS and CDR2 is SASEGT. Trimming removed 7 bases at V and 8 bases at J, with 21 bases between. This CDR3 region has 15 residues. The CDR3 sequence is CASTYRDLGRDEQFF. The CDR3 bases are TGTGCCAGCACCTACCGGGACCTCGGGCGGGATGAGCAGTTCTTC.

This clonotype was seen ten or more times. The rearrangement uses TRBV29-1 and TRBJ1-2; 7 bases align to TRBD1. Germline-derived CDR1 and CDR2 are SQVTM and ANQGSEA. Trimming at V came to 5 bases and at J to 4 bases, leaving 1 base not matched to a gene. This CDR3 has 11 residues. The CDR3 region has the DNA TGCAGCGTTCAGGGGGGCTATGGCTACACCTTC. Its translation: CSVQGGYGYTF.

This chain links TRBV19 with TRBJ2-1; D perhaps matches TRBD2 (5 bases). This CDR3 comprises 16 residues. In germline, CDR1 is LNHDA, CDR2 SQIVND (reference sequence). V lost 5 bases, J lost 6 bases, and 20 bases lay in between. CDR3 protein: CASSVLEGEGGNEQFF. CDR3 DNA sequence: TGTGCCAGTAGTGTCCTTGAGGGCGAGGGTGGCAATGAGCAGTTCTTC.

This clonotype was recorded many times. The CDR3 spells CASSQLGTGGAGPLFRTF. CDR3 sequence (DNA): TGTGCCAGCAGCCAACTCGGGACAGGGGGCGCGGGACCCCTTTTTCGCACCTTC. V is TRBV14 and J is TRBJ1-2; 12 bases are shared with TRBD1. The J segment lost 13 bases and the V segment lost 2 bases, leaving 20 bases of the junction unmatched. Germline V lookup: CDR1 SGHDN, CDR2 FVKESK. CDR3 size: 18 residues.

This clonotype was recorded at least ten times. The V gene is TRBV12-3 or TRBV12-4, the J gene TRBJ2-2; 16 nucleotides agree with TRBD2. Unmatched junction bases numbered 0, after V lost 5 bases and J lost 0 bases. This CDR3 is 17 amino acids long. CDR3 sequence: CASSGTSGGANTGELFF. CDR3 coding DNA: TGTGCCAGCAGTGGGACTAGCGGGGGGGCGAACACCGGGGAGCTGTTTTTT.

This clonotype came up a few times. The chain employs TRBV10-2 and TRBJ2-1, with 11 bases fitting TRBD1. Trimming took 6 bases from V and 8 from J; bases not matched to a gene: 3. This CDR3 is 13 amino acids long. Germline V lookup: CDR1 WSHSY, CDR2 SAAADI. The CDR3 protein is CASSGQGADEQFF. The CDR3 DNA sequence: TGCGCCAGCAGCGGACAGGGGGCCGATGAGCAGTTCTTC.

This chain joins TRBV2 and TRBJ2-1; the match to TRBD2 covers 11 bases. Per germline, CDR1 SNHLY and CDR2 FYNNEI. The CDR3 sequence is 15 residues long. V was pared by 9 bases and J by 7 bases, with 11 bases of the junction left unmatched. CDR3 nucleotides: TGTGCCAGTGTAAGAACTAGCGGGGGAGGGAATGAGCAGTTCTTC. This translates into CASVRTSGGGNEQFF.

The rearrangement uses TRBV27 and TRBJ2-3; the D gene is possibly TRBD1 (6 bases). The CDR3 sequence is 17 residues long. Germline assignment: CDR1 MNHEY and CDR2 SMNVEV (reference sequence). V was cut by 6 bases and J by 4 bases, with 23 bases left in between. In DNA form, the CDR3 reads TGTGCCAGCAGCCTATTAGGGTTAAAACAGGGTTCAGATACGCAGTATTTT. Translated: CASSLLGLKQGSDTQYF.

The CDR3 loop reads CATSDSTGARQETQYF. CDR3 DNA: TGTGCCACCAGTGATTCGACCGGGGCGAGACAAGAGACCCAGTACTTC. The chain carries TRBV24-1 and TRBJ2-5; D is perhaps TRBD1 or TRBD2 (5 bases each). V dropped 2 bases and J dropped 2 bases, with 14 bases sitting between them. The germline V gene has CDR1 KGHDR and CDR2 SFDVKD. The CDR3 spans 16 residues.

There are a few counts of this clonotype. The chain links TRBV3-2 to TRBJ1-2. TRBV3-2 is reported as a pseudogene. The CDR3 length is 17 residues. For the CDR3, the DNA is TGTGCCAGCAGCCAAGATAGGGCCCTCCTTAGGGACTATGGCTACACCTTC. Amino acids: CASSQDRALLRDYGYTF.

This rearrangement joins TRBV12-3 or TRBV12-4 to TRBJ2-3; 12 nucleotides agree with TRBD2. The V and J ends lost 6 bases and 3 bases, in that order; junction bases with no gene match: 7. The CDR3 spans 16 residues. CDR3 residues: CASRGGLAGSTDTQYF. Here the CDR3 DNA reads TGTGCCAGCAGGGGAGGACTAGCGGGAAGTACAGATACGCAGTATTTT.

This clonotype was detected ten times or more. This sequence joins TRBV29-1 and TRBJ2-5, with D possibly called TRBD1 or TRBD2 (5 bases each). CDR3 length: 12 residues. Trimming took off 7 bases at V and 4 bases at J, with 13 bases between the two ends. Germline CDR1 and CDR2: SQVTM and ANQGSEA. The CDR3 DNA sequence: TGCAGCGGACGGGACCCCCGAGAGACCCAGTACTTC. Translated, it gives CSGRDPRETQYF.

This clonotype was counted a few times. This chain's CDR3 is CASSIQDQSFNQPQHF. The CDR3 coding sequence is TGTGCCAGTAGTATCCAGGACCAATCGTTCAATCAGCCCCAGCATTTT. The chain joins TRBV19 to TRBJ1-5; D uncertain. Trimming took 3 bases from V and 3 from J, leaving 15 bases between them. The CDR3 has 16 residues. The germline V gene encodes CDR1 LNHDA and CDR2 SQIVND (reference sequence).

The sample holds many counts of this clonotype. The CDR3 loop is CATSRDLGAHTEAFF. DNA of the CDR3: TGTGCCACCAGCAGAGATCTGGGGGCCCACACTGAAGCTTTCTTT. The chain uses TRBV15 and TRBJ1-1; maybe TRBD1 (6 bases). This CDR3 region has 15 residues. Germline V gene data show CDR1 as LNHNV and CDR2 as YYDKDF (reference sequence). Trimming stripped 0 bases from V and 3 bases from J, with 11 bases between.